This T cell receptor (beta chain) was identified during a study of monozygotic twins with inflammatory bowel disease. Study-level points and caveats: For IBD patients, clonotypes shared with others were fewer than for healthy twins, especially with disease activity.

CDR1 and CDR2 (germline): KGHSH, LQKENI. This CDR3 region has 11 residues. Turning to this clonotype: What it binds is not known.

One entry per CDR3 protein, without DNA, is what TCRdb gives after re-calling the 5' RACE reads. Its clone listing holds approximately 390,000 distinct CDR3 sequences. This clonotype was obtained from a human donor with ulcerative colitis or Crohn's disease, or a healthy co-twin of an affected twin (not recorded which). This chain links TRBV18 with TRBJ2-7; no DNA is available, so the TRBD1 call from TCRdb remains unchecked. The sample comprised blood. CDR3 protein: CASSPGGEYYF.